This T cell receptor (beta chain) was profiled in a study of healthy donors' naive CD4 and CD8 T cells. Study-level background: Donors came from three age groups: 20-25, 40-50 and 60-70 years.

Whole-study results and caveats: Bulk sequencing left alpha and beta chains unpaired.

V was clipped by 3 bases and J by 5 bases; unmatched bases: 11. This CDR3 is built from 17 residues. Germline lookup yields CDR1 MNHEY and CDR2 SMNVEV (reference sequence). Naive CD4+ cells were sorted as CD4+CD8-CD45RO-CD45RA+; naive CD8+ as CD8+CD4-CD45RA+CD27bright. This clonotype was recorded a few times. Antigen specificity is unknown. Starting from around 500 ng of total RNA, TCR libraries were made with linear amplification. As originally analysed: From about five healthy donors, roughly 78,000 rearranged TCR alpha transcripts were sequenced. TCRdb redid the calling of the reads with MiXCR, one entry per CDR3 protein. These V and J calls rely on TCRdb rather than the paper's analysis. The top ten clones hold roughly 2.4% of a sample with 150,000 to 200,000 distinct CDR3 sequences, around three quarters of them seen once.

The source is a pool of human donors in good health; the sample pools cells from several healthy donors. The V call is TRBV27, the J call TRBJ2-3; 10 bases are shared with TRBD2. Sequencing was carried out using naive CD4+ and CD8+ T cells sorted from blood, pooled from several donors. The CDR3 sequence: CASSFGASGRRLDTQYF. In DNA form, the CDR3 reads TGTGCCAGCAGTTTTGGAGCTAGCGGGAGACGGTTAGATACGCAGTATTTT.